One and the same sample provided the 4 T cell receptor beta chains below, sequenced in a study of T cell repertoires in cytomegalovirus infection. No antigen has been assigned to these receptors. TCRdb reprocessed the reads with MiXCR, giving one entry per CDR3 protein. The sample records about 740,000 distinct CDR3 sequences, around 35% being singletons. Sequenced material: cultured PBMCs, taken from culture after CMV antigen stimulation. The receptors shown here come from a human donor in good health (CMV status not recorded). Some clones in this sample may be carry-over from other donors' samples.

The chain joins TRBV6-2 or TRBV6-3 to TRBJ1-1; D is uncertain. This CDR3 spans 13 amino acids. V lost 0 bases and J lost 7, with 9 bases in between. Germline V CDR1 and CDR2: MNHEY, SVGEGT. DNA of the CDR3: TGTGCCAGCAGTTACTCGTGGGCATTTGAAGCTTTCTTT. Its protein is CASSYSWAFEAFF.

This clonotype was detected once. The J gene is TRBJ2-5, the V gene TRBV7-2, with TRBD2 identical over 9 bases. The ends lost 5 bases at V and 7 bases at J; junction bases unmatched: 11. CDR1 is SGHTA, CDR2 FQGNSA, per germline. CDR3 length equals 15 residues. The CDR3 region is CASSPGGLGLATQYF. The CDR3 DNA is TGTGCCAGCAGCCCTGGGGGCCTGGGACTAGCGACCCAGTACTTC. Using reference TRBV7-2 and TRBJ2-5 for the parts outside the CDR3, the full variable domain is GAGVSQSPSNKVTEKGKDVELRCDPISGHTALYWYRQSLGQGLEFLIYFQGNSAPDKSGLPSDRFSAERTGGSVSTLTIQRTQQEDSAVYLCASSPGGLGLATQYFGPGTRLLVL.

V usage is TRBV11-2 and J usage is TRBJ2-5; 11 nucleotides line up with TRBD2. V lost 1 base and J lost 5; bases outside the gene matches: 9. The CDR3 loop spans 17 amino acids. In germline, CDR1 is SGHAT, CDR2 FQNNGV. CDR3 bases: TGTGCCAGCAGCTTAGCGACTAGCGGGACTCTAAAGGAGACCCAGTACTTC. It specifies CASSLATSGTLKETQYF.

The sample holds many counts of this clonotype. The chain couples TRBV7-6 to TRBJ1-3; D not resolved. The V gene's germline CDR1 is SGHVS and CDR2 FNYEAQ. V lost 1 base and J 7 bases, leaving 17 bases between the germline ends. This CDR3 comprises 16 residues. Here the CDR3 DNA reads TGTGCCAGCAGCTTAGAAGCAACGGCCGCAGCTAACACCATATATTTT. Translating it yields CASSLEATAAANTIYF.